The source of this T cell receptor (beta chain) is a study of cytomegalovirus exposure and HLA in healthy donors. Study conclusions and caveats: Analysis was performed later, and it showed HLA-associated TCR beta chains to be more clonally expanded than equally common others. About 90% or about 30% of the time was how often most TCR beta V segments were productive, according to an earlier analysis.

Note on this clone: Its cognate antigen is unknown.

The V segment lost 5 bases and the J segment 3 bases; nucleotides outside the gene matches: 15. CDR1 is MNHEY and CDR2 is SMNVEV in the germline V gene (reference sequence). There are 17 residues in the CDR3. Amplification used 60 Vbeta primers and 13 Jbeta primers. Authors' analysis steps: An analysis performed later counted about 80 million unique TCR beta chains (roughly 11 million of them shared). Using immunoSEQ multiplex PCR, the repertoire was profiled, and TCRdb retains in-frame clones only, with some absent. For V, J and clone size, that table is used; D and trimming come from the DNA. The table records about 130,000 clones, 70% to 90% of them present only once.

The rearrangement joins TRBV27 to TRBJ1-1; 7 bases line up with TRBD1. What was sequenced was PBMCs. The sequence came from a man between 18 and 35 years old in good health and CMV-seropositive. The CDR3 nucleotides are TGTGCCAGCAGTGCCGACCCCTACAGGGGCCGGGACACTGAAGCTTTCTTT. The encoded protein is CASSADPYRGRDTEAFF.